A single sample is the source of the 20 T cell receptor beta chains below, sequenced in a study of lymphopenia after photon versus proton radiotherapy. This table comes from immunoSEQ multiplex PCR, and its TCRdb copy is limited to in-frame clones, with some not included. The profile covers 150,000 to 200,000 clones, with more than 85% appearing a single time and around 5.1% taken by the ten largest. Here the sequenced sample was peripheral blood, taken from a patient treated with photon-based radiotherapy. The receptors come from a man aged 50-59 years with gastric cancer.

CDR3 residues: CAWSNLRGNQPQHF. The CDR3 DNA is TGTGCCTGGAGTAATTTGAGGGGGAATCAGCCCCAGCATTTT. V gene TRBV30 combines with J gene TRBJ1-5, with a possible D match to TRBD1 (6 bases). The length of the CDR3 is 14 residues. Germline CDR1 reads GTSNPN; CDR2 reads SVGIG (reference sequence). Trimming stripped 2 bases from V and 4 bases from J, with 12 bases between. The whole variable domain, remainder taken from reference TRBV30 and TRBJ1-5, is SQTIHQWPATLVQPVGSPLSLECTVEGTSNPNLYWYRQAAGRGLQLLFYSVGIGQISSEVPQNLSASRPQDRQFILSSKKLLLSDSGFYLCAWSNLRGNQPQHFGDGTRLSIL.

The chain recombines TRBV6-1 with TRBJ2-7, with D possibly being TRBD1 or TRBD2 (6 bases each). Deletions cut 0 bases from V and 0 bases from J, with 12 bases between. Germline V gives CDR1 MNHNS, CDR2 SASEGT. The CDR3 has 16 residues. The CDR3 loop reads CASSEAWGDISYEQYF. The CDR3 DNA reads as TGTGCCAGCAGTGAAGCGTGGGGGGACATCTCCTACGAGCAGTACTTC.

The rearrangement uses TRBV9 and TRBJ1-2, with a weak D call TRBD1 (5 bases). This CDR3 comprises 13 residues. CDR1 is SGDLS and CDR2 is YYNGEE in the germline V gene. Trimming stripped 0 bases from V and 8 bases from J, with 11 bases between. DNA of the CDR3: TGTGCCAGCAGCGTAGTCCCAGGGAGCGGCTACACCTTC. Amino acids: CASSVVPGSGYTF.

As regards this clone: This sample includes further DNA sequences coding for the same CDR3. The V gene is TRBV6-5, the J gene TRBJ1-5; the D is unclear. Trimming cost V 0 bases and J 5 bases, with 8 bases left between them. In germline, CDR1 is MNHEY, CDR2 SVGAGI. This CDR3 comprises 14 residues. The CDR3 reads CASSYSPGDQPQHF. The DNA of the CDR3 is TGTGCCAGCAGTTACTCCCCTGGAGATCAGCCCCAGCATTTT.

This clone has only one observation. In nucleotides, the CDR3 is TGTGCCAGCAGCCCCTCCGGGTTCTACGAGCAGTACTTC. This codes for CASSPSGFYEQYF. The genes are TRBV27 and TRBJ2-7; D is unresolved. This CDR3 is built from 13 residues. Germline V gene sequence: CDR1 MNHEY, CDR2 SMNVEV (reference sequence). Deletions cut 6 bases from V and 3 bases from J, with 12 bases between.

This sequence joins TRBV29-1 and TRBJ2-1; D ambiguous. Trimming cost V 4 bases and J 0 bases, with 7 bases left between them. CDR1 is SQVTM, CDR2 ANQGSEA, per germline. The CDR3 is made up of 13 amino acids. The CDR3 DNA reads TGCAGCGTTGTTTTAAGCTCCTACAATGAGCAGTTCTTC. Its translation: CSVVLSSYNEQFF.

The V call is TRBV7-9, the J call TRBJ1-1, with a possible D match to TRBD1 (5 bases). CDR1 is SEHNR, CDR2 FQNEAQ, per germline (reference sequence). The CDR3 totals 14 residues. V shed 5 bases and J shed 11 bases, with 21 bases lying between them. The DNA of the CDR3 is TGTGCCAGCAGCACACTCCGGGACTCCCGTCGGGCTTTCTTT. Its translation: CASSTLRDSRRAFF.

The chain joins TRBV6-4 to TRBJ2-3; maybe TRBD2 (6 bases). From germline, CDR1 is MRHNA and CDR2 SNTAGT. The CDR3 is made up of 16 amino acids. Between the trimmed V and J ends, which lost 6 bases and 4 bases, there was a span of 20 bases. In nucleotides, the CDR3 is TGTGCCAGCAGCGCTCGGACTACCGGGGGTGCAGATACGCAGTATTTT. It encodes CASSARTTGGADTQYF.

V gene TRBV10-2 combines with J gene TRBJ2-7; TRBD2 matches at 10 bases. The CDR3 consists of 14 residues. Germline loops: CDR1 WSHSY, CDR2 SAAADI. The V gene end was trimmed by 3 bases and the J gene end by 6 bases; junction bases not matched to a gene: 5. The DNA for the CDR3 is TGCGCCAGCAGTGACCTAGCGGGAGTTGGCGAGCAGTACTTC. It translates to CASSDLAGVGEQYF.

This clone turned up a few times. The CDR3 loop reads CASSPGGTENQPQHF. The CDR3 DNA reads TGCGCCAGCAGCCCGGGGGGGACAGAGAATCAGCCCCAGCATTTT. The chain carries TRBV5-1 and TRBJ1-5, with 7 bases identical to TRBD1. With 4 bases clipped from V and 4 bases from J, the junction kept 8 bases outside the gene matches. The CDR3 has 15 residues. Per the germline V gene, CDR1 is SGHRS and CDR2 is YFSETQ.

This clone was counted between two and nine times. The chain has TRBV27 and TRBJ2-1; no firm D call. The V gene's germline CDR1 is MNHEY and CDR2 SMNVEV (reference sequence). This CDR3 contains 13 residues. Trimming removed 3 bases from V and 8 bases from J, with 11 bases in between. DNA for the CDR3: TGTGCCAGCAGTTTCGCGGCAGGACATGAGCAGTTCTTC. This sequence encodes CASSFAAGHEQFF.

The V gene is TRBV10-1, the J gene TRBJ1-1, with D uncertain. The length of the CDR3 is 15 residues. From germline, CDR1 is WNHNN and CDR2 SYGVQD (reference sequence). V was trimmed by 0 bases and J by 0 bases, leaving 8 bases between them. In nucleotides, the CDR3 is TGCGCCAGCAGTGAGTCCGGCAGGCTGAACACTGAAGCTTTCTTT. It translates to CASSESGRLNTEAFF.

V and J are TRBV19 and TRBJ1-1; no definite D call. Germline V CDR1 and CDR2: LNHDA, SQIVND (reference sequence). V was shortened by 7 bases and J by 2 bases, with 11 bases between the two germline ends. The CDR3 contains 13 residues. The CDR3 loop is CASTRGLNTEAFF. The CDR3 bases are TGTGCCAGTACCCGAGGCCTTAACACTGAAGCTTTCTTT.

This rearrangement joins TRBV4-1 to TRBJ1-2, with D perhaps matching TRBD1 (5 bases). The CDR3 is made up of 13 amino acids. Trimming removed 4 bases from V and 0 bases from J, with 6 bases in between. Germline V gives CDR1 MGHRA, CDR2 YSYEKL. Here the CDR3 reads CASSPTANYGYTF. The CDR3 DNA follows: TGCGCCAGCAGCCCGACAGCTAACTATGGCTACACCTTC.

The CDR3 here is CASRDGRGTSNEKLFF. The DNA of the CDR3 is TGTGCCAGCAGGGATGGCAGAGGGACGTCTAATGAAAAACTGTTTTTT. The chain has TRBV2 and TRBJ1-4; D might be TRBD1 (5 bases). CDR1 is SNHLY, CDR2 FYNNEI, per germline. The V and J ends lost 6 bases and 3 bases respectively, with 17 bases between them. This CDR3 spans 16 amino acids.

The V call is TRBV4-2, the J call TRBJ2-1, with D perhaps matching TRBD2 (5 bases). Trimming took off 1 base at V and 4 bases at J, with 14 bases between the two ends. Per germline, CDR1 LGHNA and CDR2 YNFKEQ. CDR3 length: 16 residues. DNA of the CDR3: TGTGCCAGCAGCCAAGGGAGTGGACTCCGATACAATGAGCAGTTCTTC. Its protein product is CASSQGSGLRYNEQFF.

V usage is TRBV6-1 and J usage is TRBJ2-7; no firm D call. The germline gives CDR1 MNHNS, CDR2 SASEGT. This CDR3 has 14 residues. Trimming removed 6 bases from V and 2 bases from J, with 14 bases in between. The CDR3 sequence: CASRGSLPPYEQYF. DNA for the CDR3: TGTGCCAGCAGGGGGTCATTACCCCCCTACGAGCAGTACTTC.

On this clone itself: A junction boundary mismatches the germline segment, possibly from a read error. The chain combines TRBV7-9 with TRBJ1-1; TRBD1 matches 8 bases. The CDR3 length is 14 residues. CDR1 is SEHNR and CDR2 is FQNEAQ in the germline V gene (reference sequence). The CDR3 bases are TGTGCCAGCAGCTTTCAGGGGGCGCGTCCTGAAGCCTTCTTT. This encodes CASSFQGARPEAFF.

The rearrangement uses TRBV19 and TRBJ1-1; D perhaps matches TRBD1 (5 bases). Trimming removed 5 bases from V and 4 bases from J, with 23 bases in between. Looked up from germline, CDR1 is LNHDA and CDR2 is SQIVND (reference sequence). The CDR3 extends over 17 amino acids. The CDR3 bases are TGTGCCAGTAGTCCCTCCGGGACCCCAGGGCGGATCACTGAAGCTTTCTTT. Protein: CASSPSGTPGRITEAFF.

The V and J genes are TRBV10-2 and TRBJ2-7, with D possibly being TRBD1 (5 bases). This CDR3 has 12 amino acids. With 6 bases removed from V and 1 base from J, the gap between germline ends came to 7 bases. CDR1 is WSHSY, CDR2 SAAADI, per germline. CDR3 region: CASRDTSYEQYF. The CDR3 region has the DNA TGCGCCAGCAGGGACACTTCCTACGAGCAGTACTTC.